A single sample gave rise to the 12 T cell receptor beta chains below, sequenced in a study of blood T cell repertoires in COVID-19. TCRdb's table, derived via immunoSEQ multiplex PCR, lists solely in-frame clones and lacks some. Of roughly 300,000 clones listed, more than 75% are singletons. Sequenced sample: PBMCs or T cells enriched from blood (not recorded which). Source of these receptors: a woman in her 30s who had recovered from COVID-19.

Note on this clone: The sample has other DNA sequences that encode this CDR3 too. The V call is TRBV19, the J call TRBJ2-7, with 9 bases fitting TRBD1. Looked up from germline, CDR1 is LNHDA and CDR2 is SQIVND (reference sequence). The V segment lost 3 bases and the J segment 1 base; nucleotides outside the gene matches: 1. This CDR3 is 14 amino acids long. The CDR3 nucleotides read TGTGCCAGTAGTATCGGGACAGGGTCCTACGAGCAGTACTTC. Translating gives CASSIGTGSYEQYF.

The J gene is TRBJ1-5, the V gene TRBV4-2; maybe TRBD1 (5 bases). The CDR3 is made up of 17 amino acids. Deletions cut 4 bases from V and 2 bases from J, with 18 bases between. CDR1 LGHNA and CDR2 YNFKEQ come from the germline V gene. In nucleotides, the CDR3 is TGTGCCAGCAGCCTCGAGGCAGGGCTGCAGCGCAATCAGCCCCAGCATTTT. It encodes CASSLEAGLQRNQPQHF.

This chain joins TRBV4-1 and TRBJ1-6; possible D gene TRBD1, 6 bases. The CDR3 consists of 15 residues. Germline-derived CDR1 and CDR2 are MGHRA and YSYEKL. V dropped 8 bases and J dropped 7 bases, with 18 bases sitting between them. The CDR3 region is CASRPEEGGNSPLHF. The CDR3 DNA sequence: TGCGCCAGCCGCCCTGAGGAGGGGGGGAATTCACCCCTCCACTTT.

The V call is TRBV2, the J call TRBJ2-2; 7 bases fit TRBD1. Per germline, CDR1 SNHLY and CDR2 FYNNEI. The CDR3 is made up of 14 amino acids. Losses at the gene ends were 5 bases for V and 3 bases for J; bases not matched to a gene: 3. CDR3 in amino acids: CASSIQGYTGELFF. DNA of the CDR3: TGTGCCAGCAGTATACAGGGGTACACCGGGGAGCTGTTTTTT.

This clone was detected only once. CDR3: CASSLAGTGDYGYTF. CDR3 coding DNA: TGTGCCAGCAGCTTAGCCGGGACAGGGGACTATGGCTACACCTTC. This chain joins TRBV7-2 and TRBJ1-2, with 10 bases matching TRBD1. Germline CDR1 is SGHTA and CDR2 is FQGNSA. V shed 0 bases, J shed 3 bases, and the junction held 1 base outside the gene matches. CDR3 size: 15 residues.

There are a few counts of this clone. The V gene is TRBV2, the J gene TRBJ1-1; D may be TRBD1 (5 bases). V lost 9 bases, J lost 5 bases, and 16 bases lay in between. The CDR3 consists of 13 residues. The germline V gene encodes CDR1 SNHLY and CDR2 FYNNEI. The CDR3 loop reads CASFGAGGTEAFF. DNA of the CDR3: TGTGCCAGTTTTGGGGCGGGAGGGACTGAAGCTTTCTTT.

The chain recombines TRBV4-1 with TRBJ2-3; 10 bases are a match to TRBD2. There are 17 residues in the CDR3. From germline, CDR1 is MGHRA and CDR2 YSYEKL. The trim removed 0 bases at V and 7 bases at J, leaving 10 bases unmatched. The CDR3 reads CASSQEFRASGGNTQYF. CDR3 coding DNA: TGCGCCAGCAGCCAAGAATTTCGGGCTAGCGGGGGAAATACGCAGTATTTT.

V gene TRBV2 combines with J gene TRBJ2-3; D unresolved. The V and J ends lost 4 bases and 3 bases respectively, with 5 bases between them. The CDR3 sequence is 12 residues long. Per the germline V gene, CDR1 is SNHLY and CDR2 is FYNNEI. CDR3 protein: CASSVATDTQYF. DNA for the CDR3: TGTGCCAGCAGTGTGGCTACAGATACGCAGTATTTT.

The chain links TRBV5-1 to TRBJ1-3; D may be TRBD1 (6 bases). Germline V gene lookup returns CDR1 SGHRS and CDR2 YFSETQ. CDR3 length: 14 residues. The ends were cut back, 4 bases at V and 1 base at J, with 9 bases in the middle. DNA of the CDR3: TGCGCCAGCAGCCCACAGGGTTCTGGAAACACCATATATTTT. The encoded protein is CASSPQGSGNTIYF.

This chain uses TRBV29-1 with TRBJ2-5; 9 nucleotides match TRBD2. In germline, CDR1 is SQVTM, CDR2 ANQGSEA. With V trimmed by 4 bases and J by 5 bases, 17 bases remained unmatched. There are 17 residues in the CDR3. CDR3 amino acids: CSVAARLAGHLGETQYF. In DNA form, the CDR3 reads TGCAGCGTTGCGGCTAGGCTAGCGGGACACCTGGGGGAGACCCAGTACTTC.

This clone was detected only once. The V and J genes are TRBV19 and TRBJ2-3, with D tentatively TRBD2 (6 bases). The CDR3 is made up of 14 amino acids. In germline, CDR1 is LNHDA, CDR2 SQIVND (reference sequence). The V end lost 2 bases, the J end lost 6 bases, and 12 bases lay between the germline ends. CDR3 DNA: TGTGCCAGTAGTATACCAGGGACTTCTGATACGCAGTATTTT. Protein sequence: CASSIPGTSDTQYF.

The chain carries TRBV27 and TRBJ1-1; D not resolved. The CDR3 has 15 amino acids. CDR1 MNHEY and CDR2 SMNVEV come from the germline V gene (reference sequence). Trimming shortened V by 4 bases and J by 0 bases, and 12 bases separated the two germline ends. The CDR3 DNA sequence: TGTGCCAGCAGTTCGTCGGGGTACATGAACACTGAAGCTTTCTTT. It encodes CASSSSGYMNTEAFF.